This passage covers 10 T cell receptor beta chains from one sample sequenced in a study of blood T cell repertoires in COVID-19. Generated by immunoSEQ multiplex PCR, the TCRdb table keeps only in-frame clones and is missing some. Of approximately 310,000 clones listed, 85% are singletons. Sequencing used PBMCs or T cells enriched from blood (not recorded which). Receptors were obtained from a young woman who had been exposed to COVID-19.

The rearrangement joins TRBV6-5 to TRBJ2-1; 7 nucleotides agree with TRBD1. CDR1 is MNHEY and CDR2 is SVGAGI in the germline V gene. Germline trimming cut 6 bases from V and 9 bases from J; bases unmatched to any gene: 8. The CDR3 contains 13 residues. As DNA, the CDR3 is TGTGCCAGCAGCGGACAGGTCGAAGCTGAGCAGTTCTTC. Amino acids: CASSGQVEAEQFF.

J is TRBJ2-5 and V is TRBV14; 9 nucleotides line up with TRBD1. This CDR3 region has 15 residues. J lost 5 bases, V lost 1 base, and 5 bases had no gene match. CDR1 is SGHDN and CDR2 is FVKESK in the germline V gene. The CDR3 protein is CASSQGGTGSETQYF. The CDR3 bases are TGTGCCAGCAGCCAAGGCGGGACAGGGAGTGAGACCCAGTACTTC.

This clone has a single count. V usage is TRBV27 and J usage is TRBJ1-1; D is undetermined. V was pared by 5 bases and J by 2 bases, with 9 bases between. This CDR3 has 13 amino acids. Germline loops: CDR1 MNHEY, CDR2 SMNVEV (reference sequence). CDR3 DNA: TGTGCCAGCAGTCCGGTACTAAACACTGAAGCTTTCTTT. It is translated as CASSPVLNTEAFF.

The V call is TRBV11-2, the J call TRBJ2-7; the match to TRBD1 covers 7 bases. Germline-derived CDR1 and CDR2 are SGHAT and FQNNGV. V gave up 1 base and J gave up 2 bases; unmatched junction bases: 11. The CDR3 has 17 amino acids. CDR3 in amino acids: CASSLGGLTGKPYEQYF. The CDR3 DNA reads as TGTGCCAGCAGCTTAGGGGGGTTGACAGGGAAACCCTACGAGCAGTACTTC.

The chain links TRBV19 to TRBJ1-2; D uncertain. The CDR3 has 15 residues. Germline V gene lookup returns CDR1 LNHDA and CDR2 SQIVND (reference sequence). Between the trimmed V and J ends, which lost 5 bases and 4 bases, there was a span of 17 bases. DNA for the CDR3: TGTGCCAGTAGTCCCTTTCGGAGGGAGTCCTATGGCTACACCTTC. This codes for CASSPFRRESYGYTF.

The rearrangement joins TRBV5-4 to TRBJ2-7; TRBD1 aligns across 11 bases. The germline V gene has CDR1 SGHNT and CDR2 YYREEE (reference sequence). The CDR3 totals 15 residues. Trimming removed 0 bases from V and 6 bases from J; junction bases left unmatched: 5. CDR3 loop: CASSLAPDRGREQYF. In DNA, the CDR3 is TGTGCCAGCAGCTTGGCACCGGACAGGGGGCGCGAGCAGTACTTC.

V is TRBV28 and J is TRBJ2-7; TRBD1 is a possible D gene (6 bases). The germline V gene encodes CDR1 MDHEN and CDR2 SYDVKM. The CDR3 is 15 residues long. Deletions cut 3 bases from V and 0 bases from J, with 12 bases between. For the CDR3, the DNA is TGTGCCAGCAGTTTCACCGACAGGTCCTCCTACGAGCAGTACTTC. It specifies CASSFTDRSSYEQYF.

This chain connects TRBV4-3 to TRBJ1-6; 7 nucleotides line up with TRBD1. V shed 3 bases and J 6 bases; nucleotides not matched to a gene: 5. Germline assignment: CDR1 LGHNA and CDR2 YSLEER. This CDR3 region has 15 residues. CDR3 nucleotides: TGCGCCAGCAGCCAGGGACAGAGCCCTAATTCACCCCTCCACTTT. This gives the protein CASSQGQSPNSPLHF.

This chain connects TRBV10-2 to TRBJ2-1; 15 bases fit TRBD2. The germline V gene encodes CDR1 WSHSY and CDR2 SAAADI. The CDR3 extends over 16 amino acids. J lost 7 bases, V lost 7 bases, and 8 bases had no gene match. The CDR3 bases are TGCGCCAGCACCCACGGACTAGCGGGAGGGGAGAATGAGCAGTTCTTC. This translates into CASTHGLAGGENEQFF.

This chain connects TRBV24-1 to TRBJ1-2; 11 bases match TRBD1. Trimming at V came to 6 bases and at J to 5 bases, leaving 7 bases not matched to a gene. CDR1 KGHDR and CDR2 SFDVKD come from the germline V gene. The CDR3 contains 15 residues. CDR3 sequence reads: CATSKPGQGAYGYTF. CDR3 in DNA: TGTGCCACCAGTAAACCCGGACAGGGGGCTTATGGCTACACCTTC.